This passage covers 2 T cell receptor beta chains from one sample sequenced in a study of a mutant IDH1 vaccine in newly diagnosed glioma. Time point specified: week 23, last vaccination. What each vaccine dose contained was 300 ug of mutant IDH1 20-mer peptide, accompanied by topical imiquimod. Using immunoSEQ multiplex PCR, the repertoire was profiled, and TCRdb retains in-frame clones only, with some absent. This sample has around 19,000 clones, with around 80% found just once. These receptors' antigens are unknown. The material was PBMCs, obtained from a glioma patient whose treatment included an IDH1 peptide vaccine. These receptors were obtained from a man aged 30 to 45 with glioma.

The chain is built from TRBV2 and TRBJ2-3, with D perhaps matching TRBD2 (6 bases). This CDR3 region has 13 residues. V was pared by 9 bases and J by 6 bases, with 16 bases between. The germline V gene encodes CDR1 SNHLY and CDR2 FYNNEI. CDR3 nucleotides: TGTGCCAGTGGGTGGGGGGTGTTGGATACGCAGTATTTT. Translated, it gives CASGWGVLDTQYF.

The chain recombines TRBV18 with TRBJ2-5, with TRBD2 matching over 15 bases. Germline V lookup: CDR1 KGHSH, CDR2 LQKENI. Trimming at V came to 4 bases and at J to 5 bases, leaving 5 bases not matched to a gene. This CDR3 spans 16 amino acids. The CDR3 DNA follows: TGTGCCAGCTCACACCCGGGACTAGCGGGAGGCGAGACCCAGTACTTC. This encodes CASSHPGLAGGETQYF.